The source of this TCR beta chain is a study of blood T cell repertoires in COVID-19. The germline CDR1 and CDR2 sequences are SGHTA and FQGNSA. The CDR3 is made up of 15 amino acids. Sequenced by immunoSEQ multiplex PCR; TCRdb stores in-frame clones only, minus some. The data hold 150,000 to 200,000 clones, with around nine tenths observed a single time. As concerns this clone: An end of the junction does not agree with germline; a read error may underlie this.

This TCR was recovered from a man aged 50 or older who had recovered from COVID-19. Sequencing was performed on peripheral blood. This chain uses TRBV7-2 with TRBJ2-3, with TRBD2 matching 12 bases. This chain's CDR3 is CASSLAGGPTDTQYF. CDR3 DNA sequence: TGTGCCAGCAGCCTAGCGGGAGGGCCCACAGATACGCAGTATTTT.